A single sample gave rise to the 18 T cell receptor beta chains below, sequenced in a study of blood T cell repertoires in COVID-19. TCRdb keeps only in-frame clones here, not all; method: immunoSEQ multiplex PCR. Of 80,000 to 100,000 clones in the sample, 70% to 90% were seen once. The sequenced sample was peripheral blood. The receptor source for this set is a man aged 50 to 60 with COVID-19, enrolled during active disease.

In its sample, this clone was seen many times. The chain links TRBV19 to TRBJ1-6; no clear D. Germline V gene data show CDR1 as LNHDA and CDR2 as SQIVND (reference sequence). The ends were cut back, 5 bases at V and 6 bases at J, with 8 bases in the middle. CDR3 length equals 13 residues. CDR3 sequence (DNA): TGTGCCAGTAGTTGGAGGACTAATTCACCCCTCCACTTT. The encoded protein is CASSWRTNSPLHF.

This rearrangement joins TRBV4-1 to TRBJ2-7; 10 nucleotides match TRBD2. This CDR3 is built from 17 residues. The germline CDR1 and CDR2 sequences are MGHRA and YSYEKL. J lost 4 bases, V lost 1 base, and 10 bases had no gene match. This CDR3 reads CASSQGRGGLADYEQYF. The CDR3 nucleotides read TGCGCCAGCAGCCAAGGGAGGGGAGGACTAGCGGATTACGAGCAGTACTTC.

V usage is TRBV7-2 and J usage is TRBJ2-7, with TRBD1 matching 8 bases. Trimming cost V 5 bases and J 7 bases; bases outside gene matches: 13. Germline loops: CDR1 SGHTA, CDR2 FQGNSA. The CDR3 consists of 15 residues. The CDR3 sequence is CASSTRDRPTGEQYF. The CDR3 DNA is TGTGCCAGCAGCACTCGGGACAGGCCCACGGGGGAGCAGTACTTC.

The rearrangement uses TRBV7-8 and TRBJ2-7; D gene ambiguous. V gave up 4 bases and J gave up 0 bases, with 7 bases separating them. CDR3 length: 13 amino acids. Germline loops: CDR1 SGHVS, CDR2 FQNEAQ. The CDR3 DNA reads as TGTGCCAGCAGCTCAACAGACTCCTACGAGCAGTACTTC. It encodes CASSSTDSYEQYF.

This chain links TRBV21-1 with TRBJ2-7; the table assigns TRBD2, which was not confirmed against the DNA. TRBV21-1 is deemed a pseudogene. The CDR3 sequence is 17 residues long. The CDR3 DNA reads TGTGCCAGCAGCAAAGGGTGTGGCGGTCAGAGCTCCTACGAGCAGTACTTC. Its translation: CASSKGCGGQSSYEQYF.

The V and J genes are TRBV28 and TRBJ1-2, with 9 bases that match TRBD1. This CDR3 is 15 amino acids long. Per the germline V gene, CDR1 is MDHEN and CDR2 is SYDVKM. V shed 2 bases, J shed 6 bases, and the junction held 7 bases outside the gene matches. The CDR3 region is CASSLGRDRVNGYTF. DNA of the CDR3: TGTGCCAGCAGTTTAGGTCGGGACAGGGTTAATGGCTACACCTTC.

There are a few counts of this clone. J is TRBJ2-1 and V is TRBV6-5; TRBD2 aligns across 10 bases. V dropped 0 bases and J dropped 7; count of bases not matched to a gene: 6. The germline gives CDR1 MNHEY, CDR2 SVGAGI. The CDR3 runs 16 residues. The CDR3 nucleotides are TGTGCCAGCAGTTACTCGATGGGACTAGCGATAAATGAGCAGTTCTTC. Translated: CASSYSMGLAINEQFF.

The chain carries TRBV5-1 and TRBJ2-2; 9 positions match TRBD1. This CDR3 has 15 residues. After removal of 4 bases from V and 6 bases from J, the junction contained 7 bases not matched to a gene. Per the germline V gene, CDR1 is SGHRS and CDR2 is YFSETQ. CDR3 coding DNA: TGCGCCAGCAGCCCTGGGACAGGGTACGCCGGGGAGCTGTTTTTT. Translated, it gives CASSPGTGYAGELFF.

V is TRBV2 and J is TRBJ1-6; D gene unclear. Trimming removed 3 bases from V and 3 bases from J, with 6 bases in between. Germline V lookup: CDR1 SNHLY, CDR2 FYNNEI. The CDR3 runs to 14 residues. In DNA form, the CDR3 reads TGTGCCAGCAGTGACCGGGACTATAATTCACCCCTCCACTTT. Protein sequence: CASSDRDYNSPLHF.

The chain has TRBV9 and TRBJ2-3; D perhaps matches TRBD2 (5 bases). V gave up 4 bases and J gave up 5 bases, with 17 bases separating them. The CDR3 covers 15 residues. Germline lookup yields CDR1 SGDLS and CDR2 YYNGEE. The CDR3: CASSPREKARDTQYF. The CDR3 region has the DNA TGTGCCAGCAGCCCCCGGGAAAAGGCGAGAGATACGCAGTATTTT.

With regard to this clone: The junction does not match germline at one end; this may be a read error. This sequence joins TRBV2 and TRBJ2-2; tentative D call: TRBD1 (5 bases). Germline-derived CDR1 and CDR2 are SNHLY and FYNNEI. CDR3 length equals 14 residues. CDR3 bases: TGTGCCAGCAGGGAAGGGGCCAACACCGGGGAGCTGTTTTTT. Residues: CASREGANTGELFF.

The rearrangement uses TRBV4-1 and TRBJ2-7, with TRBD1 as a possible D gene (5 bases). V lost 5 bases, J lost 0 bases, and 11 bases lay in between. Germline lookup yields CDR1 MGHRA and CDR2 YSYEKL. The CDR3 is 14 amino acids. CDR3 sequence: CASSTQGNSYEQYF. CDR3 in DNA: TGCGCCAGCAGCACCCAGGGAAACTCCTACGAGCAGTACTTC.

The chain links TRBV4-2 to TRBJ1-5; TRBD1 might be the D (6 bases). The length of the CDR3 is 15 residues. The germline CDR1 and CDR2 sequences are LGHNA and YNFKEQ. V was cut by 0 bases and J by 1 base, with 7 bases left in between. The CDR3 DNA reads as TGTGCCAGCAGCCAAGACCAGGGGAGCAATCAGCCCCAGCATTTT. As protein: CASSQDQGSNQPQHF.

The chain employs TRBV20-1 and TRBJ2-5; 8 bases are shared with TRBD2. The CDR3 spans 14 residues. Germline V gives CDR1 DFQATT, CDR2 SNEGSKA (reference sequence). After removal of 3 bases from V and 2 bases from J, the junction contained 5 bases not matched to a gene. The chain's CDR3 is CSASSTSGQETQYF. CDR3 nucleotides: TGCAGTGCTAGTTCCACTAGCGGACAAGAGACCCAGTACTTC.

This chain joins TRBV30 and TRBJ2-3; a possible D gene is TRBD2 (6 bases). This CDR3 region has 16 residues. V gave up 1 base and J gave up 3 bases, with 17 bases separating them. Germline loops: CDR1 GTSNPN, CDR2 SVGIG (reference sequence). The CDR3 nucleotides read TGTGCCTGGAGTGAAGGACTGTCGCGGGGTACAGATACGCAGTATTTT. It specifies CAWSEGLSRGTDTQYF.

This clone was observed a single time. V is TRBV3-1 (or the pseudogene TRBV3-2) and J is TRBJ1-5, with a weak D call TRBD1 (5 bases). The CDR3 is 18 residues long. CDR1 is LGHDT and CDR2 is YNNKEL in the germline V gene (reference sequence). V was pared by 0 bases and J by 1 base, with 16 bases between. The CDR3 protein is CASSQDPAGGKSNQPQHF. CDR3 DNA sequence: TGTGCCAGCAGCCAAGATCCCGCGGGGGGAAAGAGCAATCAGCCCCAGCATTTT.

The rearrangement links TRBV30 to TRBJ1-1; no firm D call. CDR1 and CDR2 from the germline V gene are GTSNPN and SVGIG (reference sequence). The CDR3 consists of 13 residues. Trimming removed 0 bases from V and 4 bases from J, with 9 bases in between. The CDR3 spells CAWSVAGGTEAFF. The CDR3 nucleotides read TGTGCCTGGAGTGTAGCTGGCGGCACTGAAGCTTTCTTT.

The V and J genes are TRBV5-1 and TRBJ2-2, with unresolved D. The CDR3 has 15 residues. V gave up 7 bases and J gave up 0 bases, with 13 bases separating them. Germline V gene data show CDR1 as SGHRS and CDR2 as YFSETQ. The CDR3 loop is CASSQRTANTGELFF. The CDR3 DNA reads TGCGCCAGCTCACAGAGAACCGCGAACACCGGGGAGCTGTTTTTT.